This T cell receptor (beta chain) was retrieved from a study of glioma-infiltrating T cells after dendritic cell vaccination. On the study more broadly: Monocyte-derived dendritic cells, cultured less than 9 days with IL-4 and GM-CSF, were pulsed with autologous tumor lysate. Notes on the study in general: Patients with more pretreatment TILs had longer time to progression and survival. Survival was not directly related to TCR clonality in these patients.

Some clones are missing from TCRdb's copy, which holds only in-frame ones; the method was immunoSEQ multiplex PCR. In the table there are tens of thousands of clones, roughly 80% of which are singletons. Only a few counts were recorded for this clone. The antigen is undetermined. V dropped 4 bases and J dropped 3; count of bases not matched to a gene: 7. Germline-derived CDR1 and CDR2 are LNHDA and SQIVND (reference sequence). This CDR3 is 15 amino acids long. The sequence was obtained from a human donor with glioblastoma. The specimen was blood, collected before dendritic cell vaccination. This chain joins TRBV19 and TRBJ2-7; 9 bases align to TRBD1. This CDR3 reads CASSRPGTGFYEQYF. The CDR3, as DNA: TGTGCCAGTAGTAGACCCGGGACAGGGTTCTACGAGCAGTACTTC.